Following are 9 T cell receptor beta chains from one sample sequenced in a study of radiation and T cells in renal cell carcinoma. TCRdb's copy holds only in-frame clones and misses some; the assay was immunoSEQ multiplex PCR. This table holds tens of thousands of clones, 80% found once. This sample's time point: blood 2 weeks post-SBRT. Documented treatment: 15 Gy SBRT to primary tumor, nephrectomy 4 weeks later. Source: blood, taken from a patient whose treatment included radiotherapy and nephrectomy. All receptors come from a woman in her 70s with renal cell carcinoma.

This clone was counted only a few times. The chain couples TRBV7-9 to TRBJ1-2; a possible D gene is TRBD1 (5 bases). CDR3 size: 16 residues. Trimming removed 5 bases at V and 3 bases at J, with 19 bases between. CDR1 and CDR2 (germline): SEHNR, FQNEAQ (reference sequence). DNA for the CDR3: TGTGCCAGCAGCCAAGGCGACGGAAAGGGGCACTATGGCTACACCTTC. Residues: CASSQGDGKGHYGYTF.

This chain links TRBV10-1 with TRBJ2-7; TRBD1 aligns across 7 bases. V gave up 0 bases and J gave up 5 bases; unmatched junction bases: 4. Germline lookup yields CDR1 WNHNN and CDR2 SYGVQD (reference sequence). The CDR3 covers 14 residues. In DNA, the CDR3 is TGCGCCAGCAGTGAGTCACAGGGGTCCCACGAGCAGTACTTC. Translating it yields CASSESQGSHEQYF.

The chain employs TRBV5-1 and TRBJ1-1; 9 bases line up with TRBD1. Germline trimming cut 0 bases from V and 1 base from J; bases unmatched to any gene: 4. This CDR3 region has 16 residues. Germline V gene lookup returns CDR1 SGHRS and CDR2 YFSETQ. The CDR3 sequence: CASSLGGQGTNTEAFF. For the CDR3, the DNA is TGCGCCAGCAGCTTGGGAGGACAGGGGACGAACACTGAAGCTTTCTTT.

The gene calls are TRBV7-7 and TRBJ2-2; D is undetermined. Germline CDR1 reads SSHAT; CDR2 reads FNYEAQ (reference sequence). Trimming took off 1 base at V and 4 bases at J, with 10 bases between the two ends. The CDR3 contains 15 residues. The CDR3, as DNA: TGTGCCAGCAGCTTAGGCGGTTTCGGCACCGGGGAGCTGTTTTTT. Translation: CASSLGGFGTGELFF.

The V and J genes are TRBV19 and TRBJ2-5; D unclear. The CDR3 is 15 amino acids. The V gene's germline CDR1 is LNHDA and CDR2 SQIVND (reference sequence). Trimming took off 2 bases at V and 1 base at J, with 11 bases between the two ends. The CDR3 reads CASSILSSGQETQYF. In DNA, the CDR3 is TGTGCCAGTAGTATATTGTCGTCCGGCCAAGAGACCCAGTACTTC.

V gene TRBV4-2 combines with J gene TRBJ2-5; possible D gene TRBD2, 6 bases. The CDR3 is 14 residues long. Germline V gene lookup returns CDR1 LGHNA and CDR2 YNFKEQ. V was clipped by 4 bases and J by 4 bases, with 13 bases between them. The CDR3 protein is CASSPGTGVETQYF. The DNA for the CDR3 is TGTGCCAGCAGCCCGGGGACGGGGGTAGAGACCCAGTACTTC.

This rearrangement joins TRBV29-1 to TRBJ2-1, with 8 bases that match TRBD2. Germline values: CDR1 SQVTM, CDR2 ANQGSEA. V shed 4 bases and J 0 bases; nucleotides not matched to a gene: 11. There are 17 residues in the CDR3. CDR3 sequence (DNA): TGCAGCGTTGCGGGGAGCGGGGGCCGTGACTCCTACAATGAGCAGTTCTTC. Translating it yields CSVAGSGGRDSYNEQFF.

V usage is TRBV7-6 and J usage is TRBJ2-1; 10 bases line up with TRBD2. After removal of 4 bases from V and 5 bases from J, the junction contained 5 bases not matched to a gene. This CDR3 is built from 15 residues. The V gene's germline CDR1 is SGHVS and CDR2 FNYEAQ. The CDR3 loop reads CASSSGTSANNEQFF. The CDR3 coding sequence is TGTGCCAGCAGCTCCGGGACTAGCGCCAACAATGAGCAGTTCTTC.

CDR3 bases: TGTGCCAGCAGCCTACTAGCGGGAGCCTACAATGAGCAGTTCTTC. Translation gives CASSLLAGAYNEQFF. V is TRBV9 and J is TRBJ2-1; 11 nucleotides agree with TRBD2. Trimming removed 4 bases from V and 2 bases from J; junction bases left unmatched: 2. Germline values: CDR1 SGDLS, CDR2 YYNGEE. The CDR3 spans 15 residues.